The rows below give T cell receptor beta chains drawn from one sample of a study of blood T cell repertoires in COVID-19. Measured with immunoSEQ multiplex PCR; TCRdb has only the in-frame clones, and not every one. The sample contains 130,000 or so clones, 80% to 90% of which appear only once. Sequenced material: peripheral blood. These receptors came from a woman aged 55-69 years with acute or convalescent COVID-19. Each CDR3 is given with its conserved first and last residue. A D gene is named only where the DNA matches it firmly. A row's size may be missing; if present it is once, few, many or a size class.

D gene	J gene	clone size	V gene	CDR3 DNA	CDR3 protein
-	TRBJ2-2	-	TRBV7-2	TGTGCCAGCAGCCCACCGGGGTCGGCGGCCGGGGAGCTGTTTTTT	CASSPPGSAAGELFF
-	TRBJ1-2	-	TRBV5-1	TGCGCCAGCAGCTTGGCCGACTATGGCTACACCTTC	CASSLADYGYTF
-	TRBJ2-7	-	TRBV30	TGTGCCTCGAGGGGGGGGACCTACGAGCAGTACTTC	CASRGGTYEQYF
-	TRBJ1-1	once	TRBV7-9	TGTGCCAGCAGCTTATGGGGGGGGCCCCTGAACACTGAAGCTTTCTTT	CASSLWGGPLNTEAFF
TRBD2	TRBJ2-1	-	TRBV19	TGTGCCAGTAGTATAGGACTAGCACAGGAGCAGTTCTTC	CASSIGLAQEQFF
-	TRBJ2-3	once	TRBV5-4	TGTGCCAGCAGCTTGCAGCGGGTCGGGCCAGATACGCAGTATTTT	CASSLQRVGPDTQYF
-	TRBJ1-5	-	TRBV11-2	TGTGCCAGCAGCTTAGGGGTCGGGGTTCAGCCCCAGCATTTT	CASSLGVGVQPQHF
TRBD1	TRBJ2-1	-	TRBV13	TGTGCCAGCAGCCTAGGGGGCCTGTCCTACAATGAGCAGTTCTTC	CASSLGGLSYNEQFF
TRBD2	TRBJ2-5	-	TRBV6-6	TGTGCCAGCAGCTCGGGGGGGGGAGAGACCCAGTACTTC	CASSSGGGETQYF
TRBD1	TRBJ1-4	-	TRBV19	TGTGCCAGTAGTACGGGACAGACCGAAAAACTGTTTTTT	CASSTGQTEKLFF
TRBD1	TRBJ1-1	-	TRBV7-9	TGTGCCAGCAGCTCGACCTACAGGGGGGCTGAAGCTTTCTTT	CASSSTYRGAEAFF
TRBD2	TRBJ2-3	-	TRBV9	TGTGCCAGCAGCGTAATTTTGCGGGGGGATGCAGATACGCAGTATTTT	CASSVILRGDADTQYF
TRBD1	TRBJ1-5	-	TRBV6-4	TGTGCCAGCAGTAAAGGGACAGGGGGAACCCTCGATCAGCCCCAGCATTTT	CASSKGTGGTLDQPQHF
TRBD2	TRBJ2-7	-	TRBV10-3	TGTGCCAGCGGACTAGCGGGGGTGAACTACGAGCAGTACTTC	CASGLAGVNYEQYF
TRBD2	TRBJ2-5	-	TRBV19	TGTGCCAGTAGTAGAAGTACTAGCGGGGGGGCTCGAGAGACCCAGTACTTC	CASSRSTSGGARETQYF
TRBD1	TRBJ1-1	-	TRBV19	TGTGCCAGTAAGAGGACAGGGACCTTGAACACTGAAGCTTTCTTT	CASKRTGTLNTEAFF
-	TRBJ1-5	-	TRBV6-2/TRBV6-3	TGTGCCAGCAGTTTTGGGACACAATTGAACAATCAGCCCCAGCATTTT	CASSFGTQLNNQPQHF
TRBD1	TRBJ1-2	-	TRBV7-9	TGTGCCAGCAGCCCCGGACAGGACTATGGCTACACCTTC	CASSPGQDYGYTF
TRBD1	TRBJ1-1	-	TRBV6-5	TGTGCCAGCAGGGACAGGGATTTTTCTGAAGCTTTCTTT	CASRDRDFSEAFF
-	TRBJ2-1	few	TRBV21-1	TGTGCCAGCCTTCTTCCCGGACAGGTGACACTAGGGGTTTACAATGAGCAGTTCTTC	CASLLPGQVTLGVYNEQFF
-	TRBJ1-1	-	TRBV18	TGTGCCAGCTCACTAGCCTCGCTAGTATACACTGAAGCTTTCTTT	CASSLASLVYTEAFF
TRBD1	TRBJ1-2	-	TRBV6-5	TGTGCCAGCAGGGACAGGGAGGTTTATGGCTACACCTTC	CASRDREVYGYTF
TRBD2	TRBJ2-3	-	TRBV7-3	TGTGCCAGCAGCTTAGGAGCGGGGGGTTGGATAGATACGCAGTATTTT	CASSLGAGGWIDTQYF
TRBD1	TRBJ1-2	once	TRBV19	TGTGCCAGCGGGATGCGGGACAGGTTCTTCTATGGCTACACCTTC	CASGMRDRFFYGYTF
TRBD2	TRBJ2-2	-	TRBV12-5	TGTGCTAGTGGCCTCACTAGCGGGGGGGCCAACACCGGGGAGCTGTTTTTT	CASGLTSGGANTGELFF
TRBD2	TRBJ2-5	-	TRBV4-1	TGCGCCAGCAGCCAAGATCAGACGGGGGGGCCTCGAGAGACCCAGTACTTC	CASSQDQTGGPRETQYF
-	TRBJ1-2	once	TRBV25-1	TGTGCCAGCAGTGAATCAGGCCCAGGAACCTCGAGCTATGGCTACACCTTC	CASSESGPGTSSYGYTF
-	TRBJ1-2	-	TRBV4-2	TGTGCCAGCAGCCAAACGCTCCCAGGACAGACGACTAACTATGGCTACACCTTC	CASSQTLPGQTTNYGYTF
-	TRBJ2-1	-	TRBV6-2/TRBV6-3	TGTGCCAGCAGTTACTCAAGGGGTCTCTACAATGAGCAGTTCTTC	CASSYSRGLYNEQFF
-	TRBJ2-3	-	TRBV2	TGTGCCAGCATCGAGATTACTAGCACAGATACGCAGTATTTT	CASIEITSTDTQYF
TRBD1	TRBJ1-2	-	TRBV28	TGTGCCAGCAGTTCATTACAGGGGGCGAATGGCTACACCTTC	CASSSLQGANGYTF
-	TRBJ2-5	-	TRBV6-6	TGTGCCAGCAGCCCACAAGAGACCCAGTACTTC	CASSPQETQYF
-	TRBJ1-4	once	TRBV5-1	TGCGCCAGCAGCTTGCAGTCGACAGAAAAACTGTTTTTT	CASSLQSTEKLFF
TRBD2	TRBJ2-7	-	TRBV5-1	TGCGCCAGCAGCTTGGAACTAGCGGGGGCCACCACAAACTACGAGCAGTACTTC	CASSLELAGATTNYEQYF
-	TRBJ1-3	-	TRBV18	TGTGCCAGCTCACCATTTAGGGAGGACACCATATATTTT	CASSPFREDTIYF
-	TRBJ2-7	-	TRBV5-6	TGTGCCAGCAGCCCGCGGCAGAGCTCCTACGAGCAGTACTTC	CASSPRQSSYEQYF
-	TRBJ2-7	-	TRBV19	TGTGCCAGTACTTCAGTGGGGTTTTCAGGGGCCGAGCAGTACTTC	CASTSVGFSGAEQYF
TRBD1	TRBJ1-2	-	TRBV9	TGTGCCAGCAGCGTAGACGCAGGGGGCGCGTATGGCTACACCTTC	CASSVDAGGAYGYTF
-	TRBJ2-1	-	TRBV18	TGTGCCAGCTCACCAGGGCAGGGGCAAAACAATGAGCAGTTCTTC	CASSPGQGQNNEQFF
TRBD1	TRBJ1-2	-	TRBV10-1	TGCGCCAGCAGTGACAGGGGGCATCGGGGCTACACCTTC	CASSDRGHRGYTF
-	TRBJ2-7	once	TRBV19	TGTGCCAGTAGTCCTCCGTACTCCTACGAGCAGTACTTC	CASSPPYSYEQYF
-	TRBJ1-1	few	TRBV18	TGTGCCAGCTCATCCTTTACTGGTGAAGCTTTCTTT	CASSSFTGEAFF
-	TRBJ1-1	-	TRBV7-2	TGTGCCAGCAGCTACCTAGGGGGTATTGGCACTGAAGCTTTCTTT	CASSYLGGIGTEAFF
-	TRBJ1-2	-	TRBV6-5	TGTGCCAGCAGGCCCCCCCGGGGAAACTATGGCTACACCTTC	CASRPPRGNYGYTF
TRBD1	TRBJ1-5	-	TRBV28	TGTGCCAGCAGTCCGTGGGGACAGGGGGCAGTTCAGCCCCAGCATTTT	CASSPWGQGAVQPQHF
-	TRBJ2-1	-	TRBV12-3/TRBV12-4	TGTGCCAGCAGTTTCCTTTTAGACAATGAGCAGTTCTTC	CASSFLLDNEQFF
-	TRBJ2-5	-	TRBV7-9	TGTGCCAGCAGCTTAAGGTCCCAGTCCGGGGAGACCCAGTACTTC	CASSLRSQSGETQYF
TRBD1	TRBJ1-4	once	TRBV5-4	TGTGCCAGCAGCAGACAGGGGGCTGGGGGTGAAAAACTGTTTTTT	CASSRQGAGGEKLFF
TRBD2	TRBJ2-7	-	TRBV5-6	TGTGCCAGCAGCTTGGTCGCGGGGGGGCCCTACGAGCAGTACTTC	CASSLVAGGPYEQYF
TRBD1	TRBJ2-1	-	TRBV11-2	TGTGCCAGCAGCTTAGATCCGACAGGGGGATACAATGAGCAGTTCTTC	CASSLDPTGGYNEQFF
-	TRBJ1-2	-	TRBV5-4	TGTGCCAGCAGCTTCTGGACATCTCAGGCACAGGCCTTC	CASSFWTSQAQAF
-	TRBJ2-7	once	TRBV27	TGTGCCAGCAGCCTAATAGGGGGAGCGGACGAGCAGTACTTC	CASSLIGGADEQYF
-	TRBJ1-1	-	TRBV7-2	TGTGCCAGCCACCAGGGGCCGAACACTGAAGCTTTCTTT	CASHQGPNTEAFF
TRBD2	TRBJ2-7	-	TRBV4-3	TGCGCCAGCAGCCAAGGGGCCGTTAGGGCAGCGGGAGGGTACGAGCAGTACTTC	CASSQGAVRAAGGYEQYF